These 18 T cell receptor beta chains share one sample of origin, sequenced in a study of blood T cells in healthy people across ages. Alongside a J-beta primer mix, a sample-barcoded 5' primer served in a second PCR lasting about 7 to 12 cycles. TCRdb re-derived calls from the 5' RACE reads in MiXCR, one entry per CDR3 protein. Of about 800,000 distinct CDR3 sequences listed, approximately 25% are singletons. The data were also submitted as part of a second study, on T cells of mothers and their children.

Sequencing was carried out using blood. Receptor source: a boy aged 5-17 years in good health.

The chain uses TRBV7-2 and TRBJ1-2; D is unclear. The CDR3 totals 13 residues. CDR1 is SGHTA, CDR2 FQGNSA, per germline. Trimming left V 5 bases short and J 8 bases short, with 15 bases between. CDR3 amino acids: CASSLPTSWGYTF. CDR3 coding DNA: TGTGCCAGCAGCCTTCCGACAAGCTGGGGCTACACCTTC.

The CDR3 DNA reads as TGTGCCAGCAGACAAGCAGGGGAGAGTGCAAACTACGAGCAGTACTTC. Its protein is CASRQAGESANYEQYF. The rearrangement joins TRBV12-3 or TRBV12-4 to TRBJ2-7, with a possible D match to TRBD1 (6 bases). Deletions cut 6 bases from V and 3 bases from J, with 21 bases between. This CDR3 spans 16 amino acids.

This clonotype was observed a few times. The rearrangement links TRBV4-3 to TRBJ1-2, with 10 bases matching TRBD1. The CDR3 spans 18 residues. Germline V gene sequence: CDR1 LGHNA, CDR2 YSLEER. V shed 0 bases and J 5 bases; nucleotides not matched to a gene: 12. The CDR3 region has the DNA TGCGCCAGCAGCCAAGATGAAGGTTCGGACAGGGGGAGGTATGGCTACACCTTC. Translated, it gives CASSQDEGSDRGRYGYTF.

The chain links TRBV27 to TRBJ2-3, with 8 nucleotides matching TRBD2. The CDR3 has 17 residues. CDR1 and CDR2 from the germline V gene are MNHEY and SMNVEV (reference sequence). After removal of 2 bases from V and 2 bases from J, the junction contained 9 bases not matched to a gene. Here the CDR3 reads CASSLVGGGPFTDTQYF. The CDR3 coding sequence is TGTGCCAGCAGTTTAGTTGGCGGGGGGCCTTTCACAGATACGCAGTATTTT.

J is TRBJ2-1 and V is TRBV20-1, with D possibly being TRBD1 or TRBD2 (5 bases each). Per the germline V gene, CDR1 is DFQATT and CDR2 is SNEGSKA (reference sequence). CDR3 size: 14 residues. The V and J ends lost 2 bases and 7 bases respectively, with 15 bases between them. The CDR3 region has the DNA TGCAGTGCTAGATCATGGGACCCCTTTAATGAGCAGTTCTTC. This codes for CSARSWDPFNEQFF.

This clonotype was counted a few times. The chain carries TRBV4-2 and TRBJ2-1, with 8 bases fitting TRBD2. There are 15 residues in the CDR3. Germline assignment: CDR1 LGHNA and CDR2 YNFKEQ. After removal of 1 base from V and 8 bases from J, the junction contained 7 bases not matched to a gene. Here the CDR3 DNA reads TGTGCCAGCAGCCAAGGGGGGACTAGTGGGGATGAGCAGTTCTTC. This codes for CASSQGGTSGDEQFF.

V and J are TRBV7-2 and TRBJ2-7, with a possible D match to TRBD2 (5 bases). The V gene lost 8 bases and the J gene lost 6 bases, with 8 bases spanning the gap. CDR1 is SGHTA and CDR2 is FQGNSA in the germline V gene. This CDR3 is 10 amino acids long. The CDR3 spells CASGRSEQYF. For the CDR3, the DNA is TGTGCCAGCGGGAGATCCGAGCAGTACTTC.

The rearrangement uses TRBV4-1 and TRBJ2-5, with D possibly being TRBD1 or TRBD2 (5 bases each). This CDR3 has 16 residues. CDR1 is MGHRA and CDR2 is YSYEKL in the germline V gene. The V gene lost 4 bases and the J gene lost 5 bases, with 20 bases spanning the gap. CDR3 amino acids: CASSPGGAGMLETQYF. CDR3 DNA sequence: TGCGCCAGCAGCCCAGGAGGTGCAGGGATGTTGGAGACCCAGTACTTC.

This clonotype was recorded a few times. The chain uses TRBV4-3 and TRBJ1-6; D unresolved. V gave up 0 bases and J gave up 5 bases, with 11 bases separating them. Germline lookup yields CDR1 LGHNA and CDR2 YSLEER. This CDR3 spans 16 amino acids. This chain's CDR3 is CASSQEVATNNSPLHF. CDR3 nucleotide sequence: TGCGCCAGCAGCCAAGAAGTGGCGACAAATAATTCACCCCTCCACTTT.

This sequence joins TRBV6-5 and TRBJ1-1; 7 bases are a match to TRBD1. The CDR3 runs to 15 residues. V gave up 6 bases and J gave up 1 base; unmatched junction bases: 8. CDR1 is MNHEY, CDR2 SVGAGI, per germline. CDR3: CASSDRAGGNTEAFF. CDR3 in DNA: TGTGCCAGCAGCGACAGGGCCGGGGGGAACACTGAAGCTTTCTTT.

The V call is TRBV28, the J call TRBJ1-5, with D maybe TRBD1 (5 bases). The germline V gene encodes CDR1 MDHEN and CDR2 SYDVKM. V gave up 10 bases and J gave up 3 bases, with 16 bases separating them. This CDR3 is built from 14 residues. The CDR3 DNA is TGTGCCACCAAACAGACAGACTACAATCAGCCCCAGCATTTT. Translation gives CATKQTDYNQPQHF.

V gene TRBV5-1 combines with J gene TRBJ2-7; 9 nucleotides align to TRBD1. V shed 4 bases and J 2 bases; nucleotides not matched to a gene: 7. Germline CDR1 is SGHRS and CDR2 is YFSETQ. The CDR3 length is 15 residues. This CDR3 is CASSPQGAATYEQYF. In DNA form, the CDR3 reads TGCGCCAGCAGCCCACAGGGGGCCGCAACCTACGAGCAGTACTTC.

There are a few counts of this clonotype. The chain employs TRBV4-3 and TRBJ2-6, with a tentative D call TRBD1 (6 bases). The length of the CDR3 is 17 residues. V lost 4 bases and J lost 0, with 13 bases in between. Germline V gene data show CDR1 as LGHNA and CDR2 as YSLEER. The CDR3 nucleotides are TGCGCCAGCAGCCCCGACCCACAGGGCTCTGGGGCCAACGTCCTGACTTTC. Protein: CASSPDPQGSGANVLTF.

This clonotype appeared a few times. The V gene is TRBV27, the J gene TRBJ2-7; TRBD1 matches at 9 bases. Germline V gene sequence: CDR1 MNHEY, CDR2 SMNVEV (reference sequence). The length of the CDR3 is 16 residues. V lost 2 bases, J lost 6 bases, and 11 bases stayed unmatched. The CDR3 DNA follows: TGTGCCAGCAGTTTACCCTCCGGGACAGGGACGGGCGAGCAGTACTTC. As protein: CASSLPSGTGTGEQYF.

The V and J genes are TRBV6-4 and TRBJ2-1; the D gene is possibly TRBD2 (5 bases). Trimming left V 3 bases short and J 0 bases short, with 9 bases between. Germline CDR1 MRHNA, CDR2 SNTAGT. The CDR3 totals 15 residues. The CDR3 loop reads CASSERASSYNEQFF. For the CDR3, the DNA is TGTGCCAGCAGTGAGAGGGCTAGCTCCTACAATGAGCAGTTCTTC.

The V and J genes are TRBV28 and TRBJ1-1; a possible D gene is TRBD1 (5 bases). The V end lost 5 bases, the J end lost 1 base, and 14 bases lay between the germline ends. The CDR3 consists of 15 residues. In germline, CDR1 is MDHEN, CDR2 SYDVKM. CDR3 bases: TGTGCCAGCAGTCCGAGAAAAACAGGGAACACTGAAGCTTTCTTT. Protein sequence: CASSPRKTGNTEAFF.

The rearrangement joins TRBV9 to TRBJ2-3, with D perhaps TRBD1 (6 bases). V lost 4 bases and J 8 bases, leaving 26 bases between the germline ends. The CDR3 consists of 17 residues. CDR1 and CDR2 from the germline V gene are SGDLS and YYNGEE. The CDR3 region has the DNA TGTGCCAGCAGCCCCCCTCCGGGACACTCAATCCCGGGTACGCAGTATTTT. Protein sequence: CASSPPPGHSIPGTQYF.

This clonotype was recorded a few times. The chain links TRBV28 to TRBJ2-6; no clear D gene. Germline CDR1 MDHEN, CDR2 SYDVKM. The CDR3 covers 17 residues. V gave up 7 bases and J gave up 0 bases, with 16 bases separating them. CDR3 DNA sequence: TGTGCCAGCACTAATAGGGCCGCGATCTCTGGGGCCAACGTCCTGACTTTC. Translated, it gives CASTNRAAISGANVLTF.